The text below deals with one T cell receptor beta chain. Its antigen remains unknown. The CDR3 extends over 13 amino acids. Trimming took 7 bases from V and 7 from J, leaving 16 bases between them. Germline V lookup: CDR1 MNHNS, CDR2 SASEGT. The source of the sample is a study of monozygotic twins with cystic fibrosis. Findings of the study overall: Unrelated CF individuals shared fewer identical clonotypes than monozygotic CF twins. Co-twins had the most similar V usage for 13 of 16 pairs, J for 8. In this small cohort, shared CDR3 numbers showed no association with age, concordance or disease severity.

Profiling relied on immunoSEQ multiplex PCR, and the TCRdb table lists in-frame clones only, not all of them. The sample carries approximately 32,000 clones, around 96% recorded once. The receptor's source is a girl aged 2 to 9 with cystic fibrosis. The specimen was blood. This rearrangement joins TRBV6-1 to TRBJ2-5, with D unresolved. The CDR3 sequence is CASMALPLGTQYF. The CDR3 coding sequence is TGTGCCAGCATGGCTCTTCCGTTAGGGACCCAGTACTTC.